Below, 28 T cell receptor beta chains from the same sample are listed, as sequenced in a study of blood T cell repertoires in COVID-19. The data were produced by immunoSEQ multiplex PCR, yet TCRdb's version contains in-frame clones alone and is incomplete. The data contain some 260,000 clones, over 65% of them seen just once; the ten biggest clones take up around 3.4%. Sequenced input: peripheral blood. The receptors were gathered from a woman older than 75 with acute or convalescent COVID-19.

V is TRBV24-1 and J is TRBJ2-7; 9 bases agree with TRBD2. Looked up from germline, CDR1 is KGHDR and CDR2 is SFDVKD. This CDR3 is 16 amino acids long. V shed 1 base, J shed 1 base, and the junction held 4 bases outside the gene matches. The CDR3 reads CATSDFGLAGSYEQYF. Here the CDR3 DNA reads TGTGCCACCAGTGATTTTGGCCTAGCGGGATCCTACGAGCAGTACTTC.

This clone was observed a single time. The chain uses TRBV21-1 and TRBJ2-1; the table's D call of TRBD2 was not tested on the DNA. TRBV21-1 has pseudogene status. The CDR3 contains 15 residues. The CDR3 region has the DNA TGTGCCAGCAGCAAACGTAGCGGGAGCCTGGCTGAGCAGTTCTTC. It codes for CASSKRSGSLAEQFF.

This clone was picked up a small number of times. The chain employs TRBV4-3 and TRBJ2-2; 9 bases agree with TRBD2. This CDR3 comprises 17 residues. Germline V CDR1 and CDR2: LGHNA, YSLEER. V shed 0 bases and J 2 bases; nucleotides not matched to a gene: 4. CDR3 nucleotide sequence: TGCGCCAGCAGCCAAGATTGGGGACTAGCAAACACCGGGGAGCTGTTTTTT. Protein product: CASSQDWGLANTGELFF.

J is TRBJ2-1 and V is TRBV10-2; D is possibly TRBD1 (6 bases). The CDR3 covers 14 residues. Trimming removed 6 bases at V and 6 bases at J, with 15 bases between. Looked up from germline, CDR1 is WSHSY and CDR2 is SAAADI. CDR3 sequence: CASRDGPRGNEQFF. Here the CDR3 DNA reads TGCGCCAGCAGAGATGGGCCCAGGGGCAATGAGCAGTTCTTC.

The rearrangement links TRBV12-3 or TRBV12-4 to TRBJ1-1; the match to TRBD1 covers 8 bases. CDR3 length equals 13 residues. Trimming took 5 bases from V and 4 from J; bases not matched to a gene: 3. CDR3 residues: CASSLQGGTEAFF. The CDR3 coding sequence is TGTGCCAGCAGTCTACAGGGGGGCACTGAAGCTTTCTTT.

The genes are TRBV5-5 and TRBJ2-1; TRBD2 matches 11 bases. The trim removed 2 bases at V and 6 bases at J, leaving 4 bases unmatched. This CDR3 comprises 15 residues. Looked up from germline, CDR1 is SGHKS and CDR2 is YYEKEE (reference sequence). CDR3 amino acids: CASSFSSGGTNEQFF. CDR3 bases: TGTGCCAGCAGCTTCTCTAGCGGGGGGACCAATGAGCAGTTCTTC. The full variable domain, in which reference TRBV5-5 and TRBJ2-1 provide the parts outside the CDR3, is DAGVTQSPTHLIKTRGQQVTLRCSPISGHKSVSWYQQVLGQGPQFIFQYYEKEERGRGNFPDRFSARQFPNYSSELNVNALLLGDSALYLCASSFSSGGTNEQFFGPGTRLTVL.

The CDR3 loop reads CASRLGPGGDSYEQYF. The CDR3 DNA sequence: TGTGCAAGTCGCTTAGGCCCCGGGGGGGACTCCTACGAGCAGTACTTC. The genes are TRBV12-2 and TRBJ2-7; no check of the table's D call, TRBD2, against the DNA was made. TRBV12-2 is termed a pseudogene. The CDR3 runs 16 residues.

The chain carries TRBV3-1 (or the pseudogene TRBV3-2) and TRBJ1-2; 11 nucleotides line up with TRBD1. The CDR3 is made up of 15 amino acids. V gave up 4 bases and J gave up 4 bases; unmatched junction bases: 5. Germline V gives CDR1 LGHDT, CDR2 YNNKEL (reference sequence). CDR3 sequence: CASSPDRGLTYGYTF. Written as DNA, the CDR3 is TGTGCCAGCAGCCCGGACAGGGGGCTTACCTATGGCTACACCTTC.

V and J are TRBV6-5 and TRBJ2-1, with 8 nucleotides matching TRBD2. V lost 0 bases and J lost 2; bases outside the gene matches: 3. From germline, CDR1 is MNHEY and CDR2 SVGAGI. The CDR3 runs to 16 residues. CDR3: CASSYSSGRAYNEQFF. CDR3 sequence (DNA): TGTGCCAGCAGTTACTCTTCCGGGAGGGCCTACAATGAGCAGTTCTTC.

The chain is built from TRBV19 and TRBJ2-3; 9 positions agree with TRBD1. CDR1 is LNHDA, CDR2 SQIVND, per germline (reference sequence). V lost 9 bases, J lost 2 bases, and 9 bases stayed unmatched. CDR3 size: 15 residues. CDR3 sequence: CASSRDRVATDTQYF. The CDR3 coding sequence is TGTGCCAGCAGCAGGGACAGGGTGGCCACAGATACGCAGTATTTT.

The J gene is TRBJ2-7, the V gene TRBV2, with TRBD1 matching 7 bases. Germline V lookup: CDR1 SNHLY, CDR2 FYNNEI. The trim removed 9 bases at V and 2 bases at J, leaving 7 bases unmatched. The CDR3 is made up of 13 amino acids. CDR3 residues: CASTGDSAYEQYF. In DNA form, the CDR3 reads TGTGCCAGTACCGGGGACAGTGCCTACGAGCAGTACTTC.

The chain employs TRBV4-3 and TRBJ1-5; no reliable D call. V was pared by 0 bases and J by 0 bases, with 9 bases between. The germline gives CDR1 LGHNA, CDR2 YSLEER. CDR3 length: 16 residues. The CDR3 reads CASSQEAGSSNQPQHF. The CDR3 nucleotides are TGCGCCAGCAGCCAAGAGGCGGGTTCTAGCAATCAGCCCCAGCATTTT.

The chain joins TRBV5-1 to TRBJ1-5; a weak D match, TRBD1 (6 bases). V was trimmed by 0 bases and J by 5 bases, leaving 12 bases between them. Germline V gene sequence: CDR1 SGHRS, CDR2 YFSETQ. This CDR3 comprises 15 residues. The CDR3 protein is CASSLGTATYQPQHF. Written as DNA, the CDR3 is TGCGCCAGCAGCTTGGGGACAGCCACCTATCAGCCCCAGCATTTT.

The chain uses TRBV19 and TRBJ1-5, with D hard to call. The germline CDR1 and CDR2 sequences are LNHDA and SQIVND (reference sequence). The CDR3 sequence is 14 residues long. Between the trimmed V and J ends, which lost 4 bases and 0 bases, there was a span of 7 bases. CDR3 residues: CASSTVDSNQPQHF. Written as DNA, the CDR3 is TGTGCCAGTAGTACGGTCGATAGCAATCAGCCCCAGCATTTT.

The V and J genes are TRBV11-2 and TRBJ2-1; 13 nucleotides agree with TRBD2. Germline V CDR1 and CDR2: SGHAT, FQNNGV. The CDR3 consists of 13 residues. V shed 6 bases and J 9 bases; nucleotides not matched to a gene: 2. The CDR3 spells CASRTSGGSEQFF. The CDR3 bases are TGTGCCAGCAGGACTAGCGGGGGGTCTGAGCAGTTCTTC.

This chain uses TRBV20-1 with TRBJ2-3, with 7 positions matching TRBD2. In germline, CDR1 is DFQATT, CDR2 SNEGSKA (reference sequence). The V segment lost 5 bases and the J segment 2 bases; nucleotides outside the gene matches: 13. This CDR3 region has 16 residues. The DNA of the CDR3 is TGCAGTGCTGGTGGGGGGAGGGGCGGGACCACAGATACGCAGTATTTT. Translated: CSAGGGRGGTTDTQYF.

This sequence joins TRBV10-3 and TRBJ1-1; 10 positions agree with TRBD1. Germline V gene lookup returns CDR1 ENHRY and CDR2 SYGVKD. This CDR3 has 14 residues. V was clipped by 6 bases and J by 1 base; unmatched bases: 2. Here the CDR3 DNA reads TGTGCCATCAGGGACAGGGGGGGGAACACTGAAGCTTTCTTT. Protein sequence: CAIRDRGGNTEAFF.

The chain couples TRBV9 to TRBJ1-5; 10 nucleotides line up with TRBD1. CDR1 and CDR2 (germline): SGDLS, YYNGEE. The V gene end was trimmed by 0 bases and the J gene end by 4 bases; junction bases not matched to a gene: 1. The CDR3 is made up of 15 amino acids. CDR3 in amino acids: CASSVGDRGNQPQHF. The CDR3 DNA reads as TGTGCCAGCAGCGTAGGGGACAGGGGAAATCAGCCCCAGCATTTT.

The chain recombines TRBV2 with TRBJ1-1; 7 nucleotides align to TRBD1. CDR3 length: 13 amino acids. Germline V gene lookup returns CDR1 SNHLY and CDR2 FYNNEI. V dropped 8 bases and J dropped 4; count of bases not matched to a gene: 7. DNA of the CDR3: TGTGCCAGCTTTAGACAGGGTCCCACTGAAGCTTTCTTT. Its protein is CASFRQGPTEAFF.

The chain couples TRBV4-1 to TRBJ1-1; 9 positions match TRBD1. Per the germline V gene, CDR1 is MGHRA and CDR2 is YSYEKL. This CDR3 comprises 15 residues. V was clipped by 9 bases and J by 4 bases; unmatched bases: 12. This CDR3 reads CASKIPGQGSTEAFF. In DNA form, the CDR3 reads TGCGCCAGTAAGATTCCGGGACAGGGAAGCACTGAAGCTTTCTTT.

This clone was observed a few times. The gene calls are TRBV19 and TRBJ1-5; perhaps TRBD1 as D (6 bases). Germline values: CDR1 LNHDA, CDR2 SQIVND (reference sequence). CDR3 length: 15 residues. Trimming pared 8 bases from V and 4 bases from J, leaving 18 bases between. In DNA form, the CDR3 reads TGTGCCAGTTACGCCAGGGGAGGGGATAATCAGCCCCAGCATTTT. This encodes CASYARGGDNQPQHF.

The chain couples TRBV6-1 to TRBJ2-3; TRBD1 is a possible D gene (6 bases). Trimming cost V 3 bases and J 4 bases, with 11 bases left between them. The CDR3 is 14 residues long. Germline V gives CDR1 MNHNS, CDR2 SASEGT. The CDR3 bases are TGTGCCAGCAGTGACAGGGGTCGGGCAGATACGCAGTATTTT. It translates to CASSDRGRADTQYF.

The V call is TRBV3-1 (or the pseudogene TRBV3-2), the J call TRBJ2-3, with TRBD2 matching 10 bases. The V segment lost 4 bases and the J segment 5 bases; nucleotides outside the gene matches: 3. The length of the CDR3 is 14 residues. CDR1 and CDR2 from the germline V gene are LGHDT and YNNKEL (reference sequence). CDR3 DNA: TGTGCCAGCAGCCCAAGCGGGGGGGGAGATACGCAGTATTTT. The encoded protein is CASSPSGGGDTQYF.

V gene TRBV7-9 combines with J gene TRBJ2-7, with a weak D call TRBD1 (6 bases). Germline CDR1 is SEHNR and CDR2 is FQNEAQ (reference sequence). This CDR3 is built from 12 residues. V gave up 3 bases and J gave up 12 bases, with 15 bases separating them. DNA of the CDR3: TGTGCCAGCAGCTTGGAGGTAGGGGGTATGTACTTC. Protein sequence: CASSLEVGGMYF.

The sample holds a few counts of this clone. The chain joins TRBV5-1 to TRBJ2-6, with D possibly matching TRBD2 (5 bases). V lost 3 bases and J 0 bases, leaving 10 bases between the germline ends. CDR1 is SGHRS and CDR2 is YFSETQ in the germline V gene. This CDR3 spans 16 amino acids. CDR3 sequence (DNA): TGCGCCAGCAGCTGGACGGGATACTCTGGGGCCAACGTCCTGACTTTC. Residues: CASSWTGYSGANVLTF.

This clone has just one count. The chain couples TRBV7-2 to TRBJ1-6; D not certain. V was shortened by 1 base and J by 5 bases, with 9 bases between the two germline ends. CDR3 size: 15 residues. Looked up from germline, CDR1 is SGHTA and CDR2 is FQGNSA. CDR3 coding DNA: TGTGCCAGCAGCTTAGATAGGCGGGATAATTCACCCCTCCACTTT. Its translation is CASSLDRRDNSPLHF.

The chain joins TRBV2 to TRBJ2-3; D perhaps matches TRBD1 (5 bases). This CDR3 region has 14 residues. V shed 8 bases and J shed 1 base, with 13 bases lying between them. From germline, CDR1 is SNHLY and CDR2 FYNNEI. DNA for the CDR3: TGTGCCAGCTTACAGGAGTCGGGCACAGATACGCAGTATTTT. Translating gives CASLQESGTDTQYF.

This clone was picked up a small number of times. The chain couples TRBV6-5 to TRBJ1-5, with D possibly matching TRBD1 (5 bases). The V gene's germline CDR1 is MNHEY and CDR2 SVGAGI. The V end was cut by 2 bases, the J end by 0 bases, with 11 bases between. CDR3 length equals 16 residues. The CDR3 reads CASSYSWGPSNQPQHF. The CDR3 coding sequence is TGTGCCAGCAGTTACAGCTGGGGCCCTAGCAATCAGCCCCAGCATTTT.